This T cell receptor (beta chain) was found in a study of blood T cell repertoires in COVID-19. At the level of the study: In each case, the material was cDNA or gDNA derived from T cells, B-cell-depleted T cells, or PBMCs.

Germline CDR1 is LGHNA and CDR2 is YNFKEQ. There are 16 residues in the CDR3. V gave up 3 bases and J gave up 2 bases, with 13 bases separating them. Sequencing was performed with immunoSEQ multiplex PCR; in TCRdb, only in-frame clones are kept and a portion is missing. The table has 200,000 to 300,000 clones, more than 80% seen once. This clone was picked up a small number of times. Material: PBMCs or T cells enriched from blood (not recorded which). This sequence joins TRBV4-2 and TRBJ1-4; no reliable D call. This sequence was found in a man aged 50 to 60 who had been exposed to COVID-19. The CDR3 sequence is CASSQTAGFTNEKLFF. CDR3 DNA sequence: TGTGCCAGCAGCCAGACCGCAGGTTTCACTAATGAAAAACTGTTTTTT.